The 32 T cell receptor beta chains below were found in one sample sequenced in a study of STAT5B mutations in CD4+ large granular lymphocyte leukemia. The repertoire was sequenced with immunoSEQ multiplex PCR; TCRdb's copy has only in-frame clones and lacks some. The table lists around 8,100 clones, roughly 80% of them singletons. The material sequenced was PBMCs. The receptors were sampled from an older woman with CD4+ T-cell large granular lymphocyte leukemia.

The CDR3 coding sequence is TGTGCCAGCAGCTTATACGAGATTTATGAAGCTTTCTTT. It translates to CASSLYEIYEAFF. The chain couples TRBV7-9 to TRBJ1-1; D is unresolved. Trimming pared 2 bases from V and 7 bases from J, leaving 11 bases between. CDR1 and CDR2 (germline): SEHNR, FQNEAQ (reference sequence). CDR3 size: 13 residues.

This clone is a singleton in its sample. The chain carries TRBV4-3 and TRBJ2-1; no clear D gene. This CDR3 contains 13 residues. Germline V CDR1 and CDR2: LGHNA, YSLEER. V lost 3 bases, J lost 10 bases, and 13 bases lay in between. The CDR3 DNA sequence: TGCGCCAGCAGCCAGGGTAGGGCGGTGGAGCAGTTCTTC. As protein: CASSQGRAVEQFF.

The CDR3 DNA reads TGTGCCAGCAGCTTAGCTTCAGGGATAAAAAATGAGCAGTTCTTC. Translated: CASSLASGIKNEQFF. The chain links TRBV7-9 to TRBJ2-1; a possible D gene is TRBD1 (5 bases). The germline V gene encodes CDR1 SEHNR and CDR2 FQNEAQ (reference sequence). This CDR3 has 15 residues. V was trimmed by 0 bases and J by 7 bases, leaving 13 bases between them.

The chain joins TRBV6-5 to TRBJ2-5; D call uncertain. Trimming cost V 0 bases and J 1 base, with 12 bases left between them. There are 16 residues in the CDR3. Germline CDR1 reads MNHEY; CDR2 reads SVGAGI. The CDR3 DNA reads TGTGCCAGCAGTTACTCCGGCGCTGCCTCCCAAGAGACCCAGTACTTC. Protein: CASSYSGAASQETQYF.

V is TRBV28 and J is TRBJ1-1, with no clear D. Trimming took 4 bases from V and 5 from J, leaving 14 bases between them. The germline CDR1 and CDR2 sequences are MDHEN and SYDVKM. The CDR3 runs to 14 residues. CDR3 amino acids: CASSYGVRLTEAFF. The CDR3 DNA sequence: TGTGCCAGCAGTTACGGGGTTAGACTAACTGAAGCTTTCTTT.

V and J are TRBV5-4 and TRBJ1-4, with D uncertain. CDR3 length equals 15 residues. V lost 4 bases to trimming and J lost 8 bases, with 18 bases between them. Germline CDR1 reads SGHNT; CDR2 reads YYREEE (reference sequence). CDR3 sequence reads: CASSIRRGLSEKLFF. DNA for the CDR3: TGTGCCAGCAGCATACGCAGAGGGCTTTCGGAAAAACTGTTTTTT.

This clone was seen once. The chain combines TRBV7-8 with TRBJ1-5; D unclear. This CDR3 contains 14 residues. Trimming cost V 1 base and J 5 bases, with 9 bases left between them. Germline V CDR1 and CDR2: SGHVS, FQNEAQ. The CDR3 sequence is CASSLGDEDQPQHF. The CDR3 DNA reads as TGTGCCAGCAGCTTAGGAGATGAGGATCAGCCCCAGCATTTT.

This rearrangement joins TRBV6-1 to TRBJ1-2; perhaps TRBD1 as D (5 bases). Germline CDR1 MNHNS, CDR2 SASEGT. This CDR3 contains 14 residues. Trimming removed 6 bases at V and 4 bases at J, with 15 bases between. CDR3 bases: TGTGCCAGCAGCCCCCAGGGCGCTGGCTATGGCTACACCTTC. Protein product: CASSPQGAGYGYTF.

V and J are TRBV4-3 and TRBJ1-2, with TRBD1 as a possible D gene (5 bases). The V gene's germline CDR1 is LGHNA and CDR2 YSLEER. This CDR3 comprises 15 residues. V lost 3 bases and J 5 bases, leaving 16 bases between the germline ends. The DNA for the CDR3 is TGCGCCAGCAGCCAGGCGGGTGGGGCGCGGTATGGCTACACCTTC. Residues: CASSQAGGARYGYTF.

Relative to its sample, this clone is large (0.1 to 1%). The chain uses TRBV6-1 and TRBJ2-1, with D perhaps TRBD1 (6 bases). V dropped 5 bases and J dropped 0 bases, with 14 bases sitting between them. Germline CDR1 reads MNHNS; CDR2 reads SASEGT. The CDR3 spans 16 residues. The CDR3 nucleotides are TGTGCCAGCAGTCAAGGGGACATGAGCTCCTACAATGAGCAGTTCTTC. Translation: CASSQGDMSSYNEQFF.

This rearrangement joins TRBV7-9 to TRBJ2-3, with 9 bases matching TRBD2. The CDR3 is 16 residues long. The V and J ends lost 5 bases and 4 bases, in that order; junction bases with no gene match: 10. Per germline, CDR1 SEHNR and CDR2 FQNEAQ (reference sequence). This CDR3 is CASSPPLREGPDTQYF. In DNA form, the CDR3 reads TGTGCCAGCAGCCCGCCTCTGCGGGAGGGCCCAGATACGCAGTATTTT. The entire variable domain, with the rest obtained from reference TRBV7-9 and TRBJ2-3, is as follows: DTGVSQNPRHKITKRGQNVTFRCDPISEHNRLYWYRQTLGQGPEFLTYFQNEAQLEKSRLLSDRFSAERPKGSFSTLEIQRTEQGDSAMYLCASSPPLREGPDTQYFGPGTRLTVL.

This clone was recorded once. This chain joins TRBV5-6 and TRBJ2-7; D not resolved. In germline, CDR1 is SGHDT, CDR2 YYEEEE. The CDR3 is 13 amino acids. V lost 1 base and J 0 bases, leaving 5 bases between the germline ends. The CDR3 reads CASSLFLSYEQYF. In DNA, the CDR3 is TGTGCCAGCAGCTTGTTCCTCTCCTACGAGCAGTACTTC.

The gene calls are TRBV28 and TRBJ2-7; D is undetermined. This CDR3 contains 13 residues. Trimming cost V 6 bases and J 1 base, with 10 bases left between them. Germline CDR1 reads MDHEN; CDR2 reads SYDVKM. The CDR3 spells CASRKQTSYEQYF. The CDR3 DNA reads TGTGCCAGCAGGAAACAGACTTCCTACGAGCAGTACTTC.

In nucleotides, the CDR3 is TGCGCCAGCTCCGCACCGGGACAGTTCACCTACGAGCAGTACTTC. Its translation: CASSAPGQFTYEQYF. V and J are TRBV4-1 and TRBJ2-7; 7 positions match TRBD1. The germline CDR1 and CDR2 sequences are MGHRA and YSYEKL. With 8 bases clipped from V and 2 bases from J, the junction kept 12 bases outside the gene matches. This CDR3 region has 15 residues.

The CDR3 loop is CASSDRGGYGYTF. CDR3 nucleotides: TGTGCCAGCAGCGACAGGGGAGGCTATGGCTACACCTTC. This chain joins TRBV5-8 and TRBJ1-2, with TRBD1 matching over 8 bases. Germline CDR1 and CDR2: SGHTS and YDEGEE. The V and J ends lost 4 bases and 4 bases, in that order; junction bases with no gene match: 3. The CDR3 contains 13 residues.

This clone was picked up one time. The chain has TRBV21-1 and TRBJ1-2. TRBV21-1 is a pseudogene locus. The CDR3 runs to 12 residues. This chain's CDR3 is CASIRGGSGYTF. CDR3 DNA: TGTGCCAGCATTCGGGGGGGCTCTGGCTACACCTTC.

The V and J genes are TRBV5-1 and TRBJ2-6; tentatively, D is TRBD1 (5 bases). Deletions cut 0 bases from V and 1 base from J, with 5 bases between. The germline V gene encodes CDR1 SGHRS and CDR2 YFSETQ. CDR3 size: 15 residues. The CDR3 nucleotides read TGCGCCAGCAGCTTGGGACAGTCTGGGGCCAACGTCCTGACTTTC. Protein product: CASSLGQSGANVLTF.

The chain employs TRBV7-2 and TRBJ2-2; the D gene is possibly TRBD2 (6 bases). The V and J ends lost 0 bases and 6 bases respectively, with 14 bases between them. Germline V gene sequence: CDR1 SGHTA, CDR2 FQGNSA. The CDR3 spans 16 residues. The CDR3 DNA reads TGTGCCAGCAGCTTAGCGGGGAGACTAGACCCCGGGGAGCTGTTTTTT. The encoded protein is CASSLAGRLDPGELFF.

This chain uses TRBV23-1 with TRBJ1-3; unclear D gene. TRBV23-1 is an ORF; its function is uncertain. V was clipped by 2 bases and J by 2 bases, with 16 bases between them. The CDR3 runs 17 residues. The DNA for the CDR3 is TGCGCCAGCAGTCAACTCGACCCCTACTTAGCTGGAAACACCATATATTTT. Its translation is CASSQLDPYLAGNTIYF.

V usage is TRBV27 and J usage is TRBJ1-3; D not certain. Per the germline V gene, CDR1 is MNHEY and CDR2 is SMNVEV (reference sequence). The V and J ends lost 10 bases and 3 bases respectively, with 16 bases between them. This CDR3 spans 14 amino acids. CDR3 in DNA: TGTGCCACCCGGGGAGTGAGGGATGGAAACACCATATATTTT. Amino acids: CATRGVRDGNTIYF.

Only one count was recorded for this clone. The chain uses TRBV30 and TRBJ2-3, with unresolved D. Trimming removed 0 bases at V and 6 bases at J, with 10 bases between. The CDR3 extends over 13 amino acids. The germline gives CDR1 GTSNPN, CDR2 SVGIG (reference sequence). CDR3 in amino acids: CAWSVLEGDTQYF. CDR3 in DNA: TGTGCCTGGAGTGTACTTGAAGGGGATACGCAGTATTTT.

This clone was seen more than once but under ten times. The gene calls are TRBV11-2 and TRBJ1-2; TRBD1 might be the D (6 bases). There are 15 residues in the CDR3. Germline V gene sequence: CDR1 SGHAT, CDR2 FQNNGV. Trimming stripped 7 bases from V and 6 bases from J, with 21 bases between. The CDR3 here is CASNLRARGFDGYTF. CDR3 coding DNA: TGTGCCAGCAACCTAAGGGCCAGGGGCTTTGATGGCTACACCTTC.

The chain recombines TRBV5-4 with TRBJ2-7; D gene uncertain. The V end was cut by 4 bases, the J end by 3 bases, with 14 bases between. The CDR3 length is 14 residues. Germline V gene data show CDR1 as SGHNT and CDR2 as YYREEE (reference sequence). CDR3 amino acids: CASSPSTPRYEQYF. The CDR3 nucleotides read TGTGCCAGCAGCCCGTCTACGCCCCGCTACGAGCAGTACTTC.

The gene calls are TRBV7-2 and TRBJ2-1, with D perhaps TRBD2 (5 bases). Deletions cut 1 base from V and 0 bases from J, with 7 bases between. The CDR3 spans 15 residues. Germline lookup yields CDR1 SGHTA and CDR2 FQGNSA. DNA for the CDR3: TGTGCCAGCAGCTTAGTGGGGAGCTCCTACAATGAGCAGTTCTTC. Protein sequence: CASSLVGSSYNEQFF. The variable domain in full, with the rest retrieved from reference TRBV7-2 and TRBJ2-1, is GAGVSQSPSNKVTEKGKDVELRCDPISGHTALYWYRQSLGQGLEFLIYFQGNSAPDKSGLPSDRFSAERTGGSVSTLTIQRTQQEDSAVYLCASSLVGSSYNEQFFGPGTRLTVL.

In its sample, this clone was seen once. The J gene is TRBJ1-5, the V gene TRBV6-1, with unresolved D. Trimming took off 4 bases at V and 0 bases at J, with 10 bases between the two ends. From germline, CDR1 is MNHNS and CDR2 SASEGT. The CDR3 length is 15 residues. Here the CDR3 DNA reads TGTGCCAGCAGTGCCTCACAGATTAGCAATCAGCCCCAGCATTTT. Translated, it gives CASSASQISNQPQHF.

Points on this clone: The DNA is left out, because the CDR3 cannot be placed on it with certainty; the CDR3 is given as TCRdb lists it. This chain uses TRBV28 with TRBJ2-2. The CDR3 contains 14 residues when both ends are counted. Germline V CDR1 and CDR2: MDHEN, SYDVKM. CDR3 amino acids: CASSFGAGHGELFF.

J is TRBJ1-1 and V is TRBV18; D remains unclear. With 2 bases removed from V and 2 bases from J, the gap between germline ends came to 9 bases. Germline CDR1 KGHSH, CDR2 LQKENI. There are 14 residues in the CDR3. CDR3 sequence reads: CASSPGPLNTEAFF. The CDR3 DNA is TGTGCCAGCTCACCAGGGCCCCTAAACACTGAAGCTTTCTTT.

This chain links TRBV27 with TRBJ2-1; D is perhaps TRBD1 or TRBD2 (5 bases each). CDR1 and CDR2 (germline): MNHEY, SMNVEV (reference sequence). This CDR3 comprises 13 residues. The V end was cut by 5 bases, the J end by 4 bases, with 9 bases between. The CDR3 loop is CASSGDAYNEQFF. The CDR3 DNA is TGTGCCAGCAGTGGGGACGCGTACAATGAGCAGTTCTTC.

This rearrangement joins TRBV27 to TRBJ2-7; D may be TRBD1 or TRBD2 (5 bases each). The CDR3 is 15 amino acids. The germline V gene encodes CDR1 MNHEY and CDR2 SMNVEV (reference sequence). Trimming shortened V by 0 bases and J by 4 bases, and 13 bases separated the two germline ends. Here the CDR3 DNA reads TGTGCCAGCAGTTTATCGGGGACGCCCTTATACGAGCAGTACTTC. This sequence encodes CASSLSGTPLYEQYF.

The V call is TRBV7-8, the J call TRBJ2-3; D ambiguous. V lost 1 base and J lost 3, with 20 bases in between. Germline V gene data show CDR1 as SGHVS and CDR2 as FQNEAQ. The CDR3 totals 18 residues. The CDR3 is CASSLGLAARSLTDTQYF. CDR3 in DNA: TGTGCCAGCAGCTTAGGTTTGGCGGCTAGAAGTTTAACAGATACGCAGTATTTT.

V gene TRBV11-2 combines with J gene TRBJ2-1, with D maybe TRBD2 (7 bases). This CDR3 region has 15 residues. Deletions cut 1 base from V and 7 bases from J, with 14 bases between. The germline gives CDR1 SGHAT, CDR2 FQNNGV. The CDR3 DNA is TGTGCCAGCAGCTTAGTAGGGGGAGCGGGGAATGAGCAGTTCTTC. Amino acid sequence: CASSLVGGAGNEQFF.

This clone has a single count. The chain is built from TRBV11-2 and TRBJ2-7; the D gene is possibly TRBD1 (6 bases). This CDR3 is built from 15 residues. CDR1 and CDR2 from the germline V gene are SGHAT and FQNNGV. Deletions cut 5 bases from V and 7 bases from J, with 21 bases between. This CDR3 reads CASSAQGGTKVEQYF. CDR3 nucleotides: TGTGCCAGCAGCGCCCAAGGGGGAACCAAGGTTGAGCAGTACTTC. Supplemented by reference TRBV11-2 and TRBJ2-7, the full variable domain reads EAGVAQSPRYKIIEKRQSVAFWCNPISGHATLYWYQQILGQGPKLLIQFQNNGVVDDSQLPKDRFSAERLKGVDSTLKIQPAKLEDSAVYLCASSAQGGTKVEQYFGPGTRLTVT.